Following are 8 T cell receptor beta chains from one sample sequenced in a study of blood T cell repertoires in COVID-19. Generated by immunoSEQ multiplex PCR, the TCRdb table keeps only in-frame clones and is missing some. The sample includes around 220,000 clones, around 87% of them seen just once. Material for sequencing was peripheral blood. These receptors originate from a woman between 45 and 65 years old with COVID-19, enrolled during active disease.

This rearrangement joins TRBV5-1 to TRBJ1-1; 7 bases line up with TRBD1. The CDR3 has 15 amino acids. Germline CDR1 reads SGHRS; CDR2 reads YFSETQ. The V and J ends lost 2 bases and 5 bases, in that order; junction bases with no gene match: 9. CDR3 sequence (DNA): TGCGCCAGCAGCTTCCTAACAGGGGATGGGACTGAAGCTTTCTTT. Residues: CASSFLTGDGTEAFF.

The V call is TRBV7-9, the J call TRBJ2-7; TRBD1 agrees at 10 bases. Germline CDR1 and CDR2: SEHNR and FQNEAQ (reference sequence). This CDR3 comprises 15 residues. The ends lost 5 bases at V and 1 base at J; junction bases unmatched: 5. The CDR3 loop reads CASSPRDRGSYEQYF. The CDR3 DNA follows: TGTGCCAGCAGCCCCCGGGACAGGGGTTCCTACGAGCAGTACTTC.

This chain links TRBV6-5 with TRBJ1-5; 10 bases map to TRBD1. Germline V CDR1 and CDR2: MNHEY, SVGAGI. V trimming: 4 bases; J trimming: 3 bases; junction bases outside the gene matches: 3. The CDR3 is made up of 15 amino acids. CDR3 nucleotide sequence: TGTGCCAGCAGTTCGACAGGGGGCTTCAATCAGCCCCAGCATTTT. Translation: CASSSTGGFNQPQHF.

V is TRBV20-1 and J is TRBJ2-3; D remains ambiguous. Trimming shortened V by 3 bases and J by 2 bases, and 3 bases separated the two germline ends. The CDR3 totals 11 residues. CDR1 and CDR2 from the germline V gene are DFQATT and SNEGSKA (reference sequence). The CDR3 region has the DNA TGCAGTGCTAGCAACACAGATACGCAGTATTTT. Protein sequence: CSASNTDTQYF.

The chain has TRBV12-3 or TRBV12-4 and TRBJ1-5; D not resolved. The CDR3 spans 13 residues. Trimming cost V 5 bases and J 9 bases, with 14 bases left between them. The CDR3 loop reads CASSPSKWWPQHF. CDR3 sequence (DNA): TGTGCCAGCAGTCCTAGTAAATGGTGGCCCCAGCATTTT.

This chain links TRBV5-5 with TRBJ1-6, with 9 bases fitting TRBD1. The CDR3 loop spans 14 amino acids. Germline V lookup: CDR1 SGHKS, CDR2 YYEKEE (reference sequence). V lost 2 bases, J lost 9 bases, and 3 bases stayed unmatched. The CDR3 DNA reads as TGTGCCAGCAGCTTAGAGACAGGGGGTTCACCCCTCCACTTT. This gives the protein CASSLETGGSPLHF.

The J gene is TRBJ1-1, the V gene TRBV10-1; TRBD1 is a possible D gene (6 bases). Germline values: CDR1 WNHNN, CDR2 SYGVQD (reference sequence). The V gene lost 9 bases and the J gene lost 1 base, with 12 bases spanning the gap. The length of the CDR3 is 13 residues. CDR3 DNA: TGCGCCAGTACAGGACAGTCGAACACTGAAGCTTTCTTT. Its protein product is CASTGQSNTEAFF.

Written as DNA, the CDR3 is TGCGCCAGCAGCCAAGAGGGGACAGTAGATACGCAGTATTTT. It specifies CASSQEGTVDTQYF. V usage is TRBV4-1 and J usage is TRBJ2-3; 7 bases are a match to TRBD1. The ends lost 0 bases at V and 5 bases at J; junction bases unmatched: 2. CDR1 and CDR2 (germline): MGHRA, YSYEKL. This CDR3 has 14 amino acids.